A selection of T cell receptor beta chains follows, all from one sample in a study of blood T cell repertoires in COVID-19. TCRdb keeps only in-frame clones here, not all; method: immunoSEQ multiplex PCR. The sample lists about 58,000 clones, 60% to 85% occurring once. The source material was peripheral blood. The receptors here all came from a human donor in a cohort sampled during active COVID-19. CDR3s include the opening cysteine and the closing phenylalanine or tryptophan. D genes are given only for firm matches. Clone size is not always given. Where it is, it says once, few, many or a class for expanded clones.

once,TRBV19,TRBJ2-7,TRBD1,CASSLGTGGWYEQYF,TGTGCCAGTAGTCTCGGGACAGGGGGTTGGTACGAGCAGTACTTC
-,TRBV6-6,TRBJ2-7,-,CASRPRGFGDEQYF,TGTGCCAGCAGACCTAGGGGGTTTGGGGACGAGCAGTACTTC
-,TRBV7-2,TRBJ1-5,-,CASSLNLNQPQHF,TGTGCCAGCAGCTTAAACTTAAATCAGCCCCAGCATTTT
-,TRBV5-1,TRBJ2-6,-,CASSPDYNRANVLTF,TGCGCCAGCAGCCCCGACTACAACCGGGCCAACGTCCTGACTTTC
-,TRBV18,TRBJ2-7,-,CASSPPQGSNEQYF,TGTGCCAGCTCACCCCCCCAGGGTAGCAACGAGCAGTACTTC
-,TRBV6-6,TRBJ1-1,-,CASSSRGNTEAFF,TGTGCCAGCAGTTCTAGGGGAAACACTGAAGCTTTCTTT
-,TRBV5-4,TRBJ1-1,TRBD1,CASSPPGQGIGTEAFF,TGTGCCAGCAGCCCACCGGGACAGGGAATAGGCACTGAAGCTTTCTTT
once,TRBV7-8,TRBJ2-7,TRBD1,CASSLYETGYYEQYF,TGTGCCAGCAGCTTATATGAGACAGGGTACTACGAGCAGTACTTC
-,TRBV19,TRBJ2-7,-,CASSINPSSYEQYF,TGTGCCAGTAGTATAAACCCTAGCTCGTACGAGCAGTACTTC
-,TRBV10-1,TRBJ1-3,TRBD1,CASSPRDRDLTGNTIYF,TGCGCCAGCAGTCCCCGGGACAGGGATTTAACTGGAAACACCATATATTTT
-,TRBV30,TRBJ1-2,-,CAWSVSGEYGYTF,TGTGCCTGGAGTGTTAGTGGAGAGTATGGCTACACCTTC
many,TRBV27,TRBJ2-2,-,CASSFENHLFTGELFF,TGTGCCAGCAGTTTCGAGAATCATCTATTCACCGGGGAGCTGTTTTTT
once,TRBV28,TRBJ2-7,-,CASSLGHEQYF,TGTGCCAGCAGTTTAGGCCACGAGCAGTACTTC
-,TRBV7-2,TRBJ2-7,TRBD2,CASSLRFSGTYEQYF,TGTGCCAGCAGCTTACGATTTAGCGGGACTTACGAGCAGTACTTC
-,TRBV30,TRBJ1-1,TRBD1,CAWAPGGATEAFF,TGTGCCTGGGCCCCAGGGGGCGCGACTGAAGCTTTCTTT
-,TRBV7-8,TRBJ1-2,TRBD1,CASSSETGTIYGYTF,TGTGCCAGCAGCTCCGAGACAGGGACGATCTATGGCTACACCTTC
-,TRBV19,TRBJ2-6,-,CASNEVFSGANVLTF,TGTGCCAGTAACGAGGTATTCTCTGGGGCCAACGTCCTGACTTTC